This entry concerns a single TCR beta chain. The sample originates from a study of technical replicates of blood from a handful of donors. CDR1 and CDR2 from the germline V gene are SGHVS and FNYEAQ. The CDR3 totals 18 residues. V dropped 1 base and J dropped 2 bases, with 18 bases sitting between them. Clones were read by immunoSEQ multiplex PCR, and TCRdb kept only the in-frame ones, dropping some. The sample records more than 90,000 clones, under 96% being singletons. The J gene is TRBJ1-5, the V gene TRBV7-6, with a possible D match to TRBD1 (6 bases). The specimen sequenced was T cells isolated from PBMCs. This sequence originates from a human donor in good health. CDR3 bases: TGTGCCAGCAGCTTAGGGGGGCGCGGGTTTTTGGGCAATCAGCCCCAGCATTTT. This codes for CASSLGGRGFLGNQPQHF.